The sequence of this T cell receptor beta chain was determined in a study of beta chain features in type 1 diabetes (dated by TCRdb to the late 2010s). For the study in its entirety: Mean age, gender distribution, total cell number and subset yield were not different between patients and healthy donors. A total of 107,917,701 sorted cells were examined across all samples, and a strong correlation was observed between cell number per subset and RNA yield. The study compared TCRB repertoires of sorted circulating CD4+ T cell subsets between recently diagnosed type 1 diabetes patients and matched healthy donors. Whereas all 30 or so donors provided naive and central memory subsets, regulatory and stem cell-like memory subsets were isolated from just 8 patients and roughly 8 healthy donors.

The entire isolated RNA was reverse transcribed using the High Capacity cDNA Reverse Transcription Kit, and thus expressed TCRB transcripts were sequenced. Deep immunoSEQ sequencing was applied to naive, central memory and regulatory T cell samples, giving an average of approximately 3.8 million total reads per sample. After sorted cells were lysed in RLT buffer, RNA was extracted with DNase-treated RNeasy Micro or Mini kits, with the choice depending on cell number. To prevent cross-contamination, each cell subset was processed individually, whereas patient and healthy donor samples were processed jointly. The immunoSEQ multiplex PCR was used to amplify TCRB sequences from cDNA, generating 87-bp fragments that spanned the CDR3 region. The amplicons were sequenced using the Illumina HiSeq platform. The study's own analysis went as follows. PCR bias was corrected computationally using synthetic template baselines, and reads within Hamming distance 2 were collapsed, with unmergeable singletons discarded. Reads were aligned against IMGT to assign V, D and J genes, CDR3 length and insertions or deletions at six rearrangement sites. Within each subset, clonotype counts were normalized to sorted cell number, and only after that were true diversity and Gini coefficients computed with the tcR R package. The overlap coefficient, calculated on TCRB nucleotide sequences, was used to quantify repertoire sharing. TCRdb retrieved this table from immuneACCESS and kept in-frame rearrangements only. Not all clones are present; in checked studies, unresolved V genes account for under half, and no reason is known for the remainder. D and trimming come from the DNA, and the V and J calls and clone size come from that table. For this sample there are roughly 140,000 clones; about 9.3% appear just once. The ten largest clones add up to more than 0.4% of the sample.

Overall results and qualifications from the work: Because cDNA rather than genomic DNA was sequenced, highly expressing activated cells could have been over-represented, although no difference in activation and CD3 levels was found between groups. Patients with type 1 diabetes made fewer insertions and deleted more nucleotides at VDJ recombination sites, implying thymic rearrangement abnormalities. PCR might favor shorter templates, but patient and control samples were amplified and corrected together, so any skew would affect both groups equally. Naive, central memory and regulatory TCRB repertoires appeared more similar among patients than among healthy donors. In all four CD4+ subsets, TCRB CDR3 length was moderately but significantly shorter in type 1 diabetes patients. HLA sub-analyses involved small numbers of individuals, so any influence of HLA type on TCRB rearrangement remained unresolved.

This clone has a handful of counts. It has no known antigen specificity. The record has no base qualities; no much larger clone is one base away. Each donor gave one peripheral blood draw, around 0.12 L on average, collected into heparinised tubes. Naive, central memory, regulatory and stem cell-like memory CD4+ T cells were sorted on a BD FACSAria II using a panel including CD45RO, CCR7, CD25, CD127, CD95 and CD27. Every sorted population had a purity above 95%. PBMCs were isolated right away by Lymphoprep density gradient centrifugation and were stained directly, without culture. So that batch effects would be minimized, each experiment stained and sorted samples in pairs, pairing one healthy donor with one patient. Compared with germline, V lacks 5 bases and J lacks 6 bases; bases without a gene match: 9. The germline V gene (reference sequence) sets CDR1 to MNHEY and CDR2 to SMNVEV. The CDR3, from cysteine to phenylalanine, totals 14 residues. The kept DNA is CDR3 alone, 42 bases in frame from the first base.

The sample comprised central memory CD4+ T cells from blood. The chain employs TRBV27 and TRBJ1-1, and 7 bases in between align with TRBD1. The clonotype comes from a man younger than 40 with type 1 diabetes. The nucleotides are TGTGCCAGCAGTCTAGCAGGGGGTTCGGCTGAAGCTTTCTTT. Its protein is CASSLAGGSAEAFF.